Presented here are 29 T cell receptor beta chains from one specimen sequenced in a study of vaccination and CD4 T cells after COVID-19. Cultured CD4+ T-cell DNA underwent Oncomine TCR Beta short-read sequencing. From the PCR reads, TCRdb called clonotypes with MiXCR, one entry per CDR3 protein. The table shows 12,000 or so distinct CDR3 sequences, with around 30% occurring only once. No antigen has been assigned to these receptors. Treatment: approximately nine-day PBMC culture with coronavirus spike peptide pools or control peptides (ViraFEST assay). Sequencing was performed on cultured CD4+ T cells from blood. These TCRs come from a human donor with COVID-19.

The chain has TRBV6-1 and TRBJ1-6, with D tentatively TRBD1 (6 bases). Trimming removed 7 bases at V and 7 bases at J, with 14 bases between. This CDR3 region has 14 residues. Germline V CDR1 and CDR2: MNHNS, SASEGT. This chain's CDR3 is CASTRGQANSPLHF. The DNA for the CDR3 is TGTGCCAGCACCAGGGGACAAGCAAATTCACCCCTCCACTTT.

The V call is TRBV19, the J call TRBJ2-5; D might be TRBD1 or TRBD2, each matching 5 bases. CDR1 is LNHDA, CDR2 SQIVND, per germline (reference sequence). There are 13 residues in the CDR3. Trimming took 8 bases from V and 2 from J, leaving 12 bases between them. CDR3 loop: CASGGTAQETQYF. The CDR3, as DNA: TGTGCCAGTGGGGGTACAGCTCAAGAGACCCAGTACTTC.

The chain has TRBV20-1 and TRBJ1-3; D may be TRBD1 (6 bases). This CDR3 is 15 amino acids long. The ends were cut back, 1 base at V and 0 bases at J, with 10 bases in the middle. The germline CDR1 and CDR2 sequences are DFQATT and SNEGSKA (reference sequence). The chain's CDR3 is CSARVRGSSGNTIYF. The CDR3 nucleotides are TGCAGTGCTAGAGTCAGGGGAAGCTCTGGAAACACCATATATTTT.

The chain's CDR3 is CASSYSAAGGSNEQFF. The DNA for the CDR3 is TGTGCCAGCAGTTACTCCGCGGCCGGGGGGAGCAATGAGCAGTTCTTC. The V and J genes are TRBV6-5 and TRBJ2-1; 7 nucleotides line up with TRBD2. There are 16 residues in the CDR3. The junction had 8 bases not matched to a gene; V was cut back by 0 bases and J by 6 bases. The germline V gene encodes CDR1 MNHEY and CDR2 SVGAGI.

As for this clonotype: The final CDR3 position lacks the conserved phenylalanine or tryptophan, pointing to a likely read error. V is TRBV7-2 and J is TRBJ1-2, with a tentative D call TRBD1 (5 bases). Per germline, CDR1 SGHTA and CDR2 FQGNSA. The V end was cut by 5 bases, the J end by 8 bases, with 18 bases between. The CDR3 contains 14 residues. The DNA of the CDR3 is TGTGCCAGCAGCCCCACGGGGCAGGGCCTAGGCTACACCTCC. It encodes CASSPTGQGLGYTS.

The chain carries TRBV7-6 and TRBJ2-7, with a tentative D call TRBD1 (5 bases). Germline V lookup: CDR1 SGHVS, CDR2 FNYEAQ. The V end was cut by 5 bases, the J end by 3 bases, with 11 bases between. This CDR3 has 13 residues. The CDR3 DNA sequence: TGTGCCAGCAGCCCAGGGTCTCTCTACGAGCAGTACTTC. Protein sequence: CASSPGSLYEQYF. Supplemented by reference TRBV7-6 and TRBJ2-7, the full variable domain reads GAGVSQSPRYKVTKRGQDVALRCDPISGHVSLYWYRQALGQGPEFLTYFNYEAQQDKSGLPNDRFSAERPEGSISTLTIQRTEQRDSAMYRCASSPGSLYEQYFGPGTRLTVT.

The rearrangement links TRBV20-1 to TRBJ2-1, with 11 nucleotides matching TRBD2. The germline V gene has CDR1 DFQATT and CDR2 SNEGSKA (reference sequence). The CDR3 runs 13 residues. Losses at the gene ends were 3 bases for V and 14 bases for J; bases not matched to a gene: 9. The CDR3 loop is CSASGLAGGLEFF. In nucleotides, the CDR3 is TGCAGTGCTAGCGGGCTAGCGGGGGGCCTGGAGTTCTTC.

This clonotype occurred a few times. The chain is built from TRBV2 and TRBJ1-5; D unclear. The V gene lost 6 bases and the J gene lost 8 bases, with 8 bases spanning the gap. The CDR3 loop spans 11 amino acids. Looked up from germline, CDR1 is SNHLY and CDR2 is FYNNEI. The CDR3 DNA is TGTGCCAGCAGGAGAGATGAGCCCCAGCATTTT. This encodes CASRRDEPQHF.

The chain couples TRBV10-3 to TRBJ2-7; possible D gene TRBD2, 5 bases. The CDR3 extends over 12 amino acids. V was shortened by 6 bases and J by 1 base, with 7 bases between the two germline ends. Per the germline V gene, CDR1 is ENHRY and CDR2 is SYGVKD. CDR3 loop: CAISRDSYEQYF. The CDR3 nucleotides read TGTGCCATCAGCCGGGATTCCTACGAGCAGTACTTC.

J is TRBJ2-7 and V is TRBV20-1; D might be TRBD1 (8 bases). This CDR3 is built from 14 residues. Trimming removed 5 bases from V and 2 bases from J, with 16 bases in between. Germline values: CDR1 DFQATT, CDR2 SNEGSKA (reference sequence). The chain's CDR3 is CSAGGGQAPYEQYF. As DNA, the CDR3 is TGCAGTGCTGGGGGGGGACAGGCCCCCTACGAGCAGTACTTC.

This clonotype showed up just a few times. CDR3 nucleotides: TGTGCCAGCAGCCTTCGACAGACAACTAATGAAAAACTGTTTTTT. Its translation is CASSLRQTTNEKLFF. The chain is built from TRBV7-9 and TRBJ1-4, with a tentative D call TRBD1 (5 bases). Germline assignment: CDR1 SEHNR and CDR2 FQNEAQ (reference sequence). With 5 bases removed from V and 0 bases from J, the gap between germline ends came to 10 bases. This CDR3 region has 15 residues. The full variable domain, its missing parts supplied by reference TRBV7-9 and TRBJ1-4, is DTGVSQNPRHKITKRGQNVTFRCDPISEHNRLYWYRQTLGQGPEFLTYFQNEAQLEKSRLLSDRFSAERPKGSFSTLEIQRTEQGDSAMYLCASSLRQTTNEKLFFGSGTQLSVL.

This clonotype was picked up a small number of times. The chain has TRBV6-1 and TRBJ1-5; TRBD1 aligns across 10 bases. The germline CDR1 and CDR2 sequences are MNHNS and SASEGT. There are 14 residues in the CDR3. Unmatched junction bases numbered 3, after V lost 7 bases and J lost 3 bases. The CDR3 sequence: CASTGTGVNQPQHF. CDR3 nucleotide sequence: TGTGCCAGCACCGGGACAGGGGTCAATCAGCCCCAGCATTTT.

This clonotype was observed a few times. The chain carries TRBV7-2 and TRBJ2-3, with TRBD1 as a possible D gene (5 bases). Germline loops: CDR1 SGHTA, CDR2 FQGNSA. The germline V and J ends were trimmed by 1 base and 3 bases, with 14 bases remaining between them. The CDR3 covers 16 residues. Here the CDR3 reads CASSLGYRAGTDTQYF. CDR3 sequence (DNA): TGTGCCAGCAGCTTAGGTTACCGGGCAGGGACAGATACGCAGTATTTT.

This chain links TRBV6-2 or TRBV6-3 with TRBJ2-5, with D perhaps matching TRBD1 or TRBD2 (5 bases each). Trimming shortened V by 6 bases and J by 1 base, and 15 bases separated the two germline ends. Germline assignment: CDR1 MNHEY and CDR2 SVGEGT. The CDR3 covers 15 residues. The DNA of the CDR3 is TGTGCCAGCAGCCCCTGGGGGTCCCTCCAAGAGACCCAGTACTTC. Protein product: CASSPWGSLQETQYF.

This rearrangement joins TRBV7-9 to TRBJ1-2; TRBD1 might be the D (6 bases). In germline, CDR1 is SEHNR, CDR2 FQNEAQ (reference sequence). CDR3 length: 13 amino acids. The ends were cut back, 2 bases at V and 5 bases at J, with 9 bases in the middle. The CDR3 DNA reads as TGTGCCAGCAGCTTAACGGGGGCGTATGGCTACACCTTC. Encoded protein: CASSLTGAYGYTF.

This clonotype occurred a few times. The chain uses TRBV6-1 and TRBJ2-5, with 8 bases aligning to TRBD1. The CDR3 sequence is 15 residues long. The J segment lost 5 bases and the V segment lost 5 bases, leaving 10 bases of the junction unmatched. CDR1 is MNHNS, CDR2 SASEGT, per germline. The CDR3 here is CASSIGRGRWETQYF. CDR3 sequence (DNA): TGTGCCAGCAGTATCGGCAGGGGGCGGTGGGAGACCCAGTACTTC.

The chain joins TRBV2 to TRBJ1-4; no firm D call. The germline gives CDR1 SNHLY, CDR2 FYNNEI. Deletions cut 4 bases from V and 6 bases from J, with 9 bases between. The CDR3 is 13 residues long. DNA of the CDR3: TGTGCCAGCAGTGTCCGGGTCGATGAAAAACTGTTTTTT. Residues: CASSVRVDEKLFF.

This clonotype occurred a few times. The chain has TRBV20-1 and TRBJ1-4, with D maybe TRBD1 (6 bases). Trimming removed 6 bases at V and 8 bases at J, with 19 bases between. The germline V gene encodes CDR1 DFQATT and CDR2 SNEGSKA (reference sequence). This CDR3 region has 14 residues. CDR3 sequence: CSAQGPPDNEKLFF. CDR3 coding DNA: TGCAGTGCACAGGGACCTCCCGATAACGAAAAACTGTTTTTT.

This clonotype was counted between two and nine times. The CDR3 nucleotides read TGTGCCAGTACTCTTATAGGGGCAGTCAACACTGAAGCTTTCTTT. This translates into CASTLIGAVNTEAFF. The rearrangement uses TRBV19 and TRBJ1-1, with a possible D match to TRBD1 (5 bases). Germline V gene lookup returns CDR1 LNHDA and CDR2 SQIVND (reference sequence). The CDR3 extends over 15 amino acids. The V end was cut by 7 bases, the J end by 2 bases, with 17 bases between. Drawing the rest from reference TRBV19 and TRBJ1-1, the complete variable domain is DGGITQSPKYLFRKEGQNVTLSCEQNLNHDAMYWYRQDPGQGLRLIYYSQIVNDFQKGDIAEGYSVSREKKESFPLTVTSAQKNPTAFYLCASTLIGAVNTEAFFGQGTRLTVV.

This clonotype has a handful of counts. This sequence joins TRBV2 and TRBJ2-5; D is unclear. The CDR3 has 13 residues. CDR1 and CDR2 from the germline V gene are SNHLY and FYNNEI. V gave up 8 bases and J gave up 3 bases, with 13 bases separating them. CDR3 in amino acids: CASHTRRKETQYF. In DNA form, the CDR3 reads TGTGCCAGCCATACCCGGCGGAAAGAGACCCAGTACTTC.

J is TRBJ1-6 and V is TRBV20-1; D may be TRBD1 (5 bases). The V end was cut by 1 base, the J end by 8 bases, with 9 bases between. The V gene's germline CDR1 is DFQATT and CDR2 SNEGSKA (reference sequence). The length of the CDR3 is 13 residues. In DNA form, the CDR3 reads TGCAGTGCTAGAGCCGGGGACGATTCACCCCTCCACTTT. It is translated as CSARAGDDSPLHF.

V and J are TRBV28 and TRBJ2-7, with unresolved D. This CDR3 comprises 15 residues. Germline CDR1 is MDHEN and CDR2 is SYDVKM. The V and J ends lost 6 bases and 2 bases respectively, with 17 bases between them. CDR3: CASSGLRTLTYEQYF. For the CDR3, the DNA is TGTGCCAGCAGCGGCCTTCGAACGCTGACCTACGAGCAGTACTTC.

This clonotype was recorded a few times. Here the CDR3 reads CASSWQGGNTEAFF. The CDR3 nucleotides read TGCGCCAGCAGCTGGCAGGGAGGGAACACTGAAGCTTTCTTT. This chain uses TRBV5-1 with TRBJ1-1; possible D gene TRBD1, 5 bases. CDR1 and CDR2 (germline): SGHRS, YFSETQ. V shed 3 bases and J shed 1 base, with 10 bases lying between them. This CDR3 contains 14 residues.

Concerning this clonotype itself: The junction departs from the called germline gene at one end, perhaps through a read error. The CDR3 DNA reads as TGTGCCAGCAGCTACTCGGTCACTAGAGTTTGGGGCTACACCTTC. This encodes CASSYSVTRVWGYTF. The chain links TRBV6-5 to TRBJ1-2; no firm D call. Germline CDR1 is MNHEY and CDR2 is SVGAGI. This CDR3 has 15 residues.

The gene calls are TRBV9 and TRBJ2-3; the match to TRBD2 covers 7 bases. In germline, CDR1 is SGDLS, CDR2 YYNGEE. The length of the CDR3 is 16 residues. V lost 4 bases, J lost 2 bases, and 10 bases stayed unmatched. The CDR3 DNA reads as TGTGCCAGCAGCTCGGAGAGCGGGACTGTCACAGATACGCAGTATTTT. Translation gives CASSSESGTVTDTQYF.

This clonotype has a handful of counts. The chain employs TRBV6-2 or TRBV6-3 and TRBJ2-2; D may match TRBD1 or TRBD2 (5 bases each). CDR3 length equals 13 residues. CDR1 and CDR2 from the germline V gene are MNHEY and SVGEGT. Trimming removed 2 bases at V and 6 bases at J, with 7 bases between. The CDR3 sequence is CASSYMGAGELFF. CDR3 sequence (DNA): TGTGCCAGCAGTTACATGGGGGCCGGGGAGCTGTTTTTT.

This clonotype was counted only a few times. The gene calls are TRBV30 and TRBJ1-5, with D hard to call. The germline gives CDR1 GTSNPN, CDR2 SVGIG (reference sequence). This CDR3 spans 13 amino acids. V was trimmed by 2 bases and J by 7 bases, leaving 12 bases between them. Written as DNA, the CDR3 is TGTGCCTGGAGTTCCCGGGAGCGACAGCCCCAGCATTTT. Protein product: CAWSSRERQPQHF.

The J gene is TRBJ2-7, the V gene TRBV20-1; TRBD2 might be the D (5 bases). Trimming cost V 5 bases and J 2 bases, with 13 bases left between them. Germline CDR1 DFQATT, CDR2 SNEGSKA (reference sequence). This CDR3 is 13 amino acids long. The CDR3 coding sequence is TGCAGTGCTTCCCGGACTGGCACCTACGAGCAGTACTTC. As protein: CSASRTGTYEQYF.

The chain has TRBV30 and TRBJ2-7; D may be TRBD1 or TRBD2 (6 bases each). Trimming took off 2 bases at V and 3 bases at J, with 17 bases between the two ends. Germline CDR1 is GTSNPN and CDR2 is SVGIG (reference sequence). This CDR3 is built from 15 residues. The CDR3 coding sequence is TGTGCCTGGAGTCCCTGGCGGCGGGGACACTACGAGCAGTACTTC. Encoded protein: CAWSPWRRGHYEQYF.